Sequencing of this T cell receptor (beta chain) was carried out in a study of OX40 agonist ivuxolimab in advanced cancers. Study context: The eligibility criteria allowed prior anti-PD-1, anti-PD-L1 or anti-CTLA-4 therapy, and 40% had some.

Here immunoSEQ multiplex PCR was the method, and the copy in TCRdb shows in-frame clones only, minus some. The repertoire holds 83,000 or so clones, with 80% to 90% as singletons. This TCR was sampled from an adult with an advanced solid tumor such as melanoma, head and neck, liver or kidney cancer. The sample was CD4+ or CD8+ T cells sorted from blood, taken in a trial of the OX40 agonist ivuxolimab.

CDR3 bases: TGTGCCAGCAGCGCTCGAGACCGCACAGATACGCAGTATTTT. As protein: CASSARDRTDTQYF. This chain links TRBV9 with TRBJ2-3, with unresolved D. The germline V gene has CDR1 SGDLS and CDR2 YYNGEE. The CDR3 sequence is 14 residues long. Trimming left V 3 bases short and J 1 base short, with 9 bases between.